This T cell receptor (beta chain) was recovered during a study of monozygotic twins with cystic fibrosis. The assay was immunoSEQ multiplex PCR, and TCRdb's table has in-frame clones only and misses some. The sample yields around 30,000 clones, 85% seen once. Study results and limitations: Monozygotic CF twins shared more identical nucleotide clonotypes than unrelated patients. In 13 of 16 pairs, V gene usage was closest to the co-twin's.

Germline V gene lookup returns CDR1 MNHNS and CDR2 SASEGT. The ends lost 4 bases at V and 0 bases at J; junction bases unmatched: 6. The CDR3 is 16 amino acids. As concerns this clone: What it binds is not known.

Sample: blood. The chain is built from TRBV6-1 and TRBJ1-3, with 7 bases identical to TRBD1. The receptor's source is a girl aged 2 to 10 with cystic fibrosis. CDR3 DNA: TGTGCCAGCAGTGCGACAGGGCTTCTCTCTGGAAACACCATATATTTT. Its protein is CASSATGLLSGNTIYF.